One sample yielded the 29 T cell receptor beta chains listed below, sequenced in a study of cytomegalovirus exposure and HLA in healthy donors. The PCR ran on 60 Vbeta and 13 Jbeta primers. Only in-frame clones appear in the TCRdb table, and some are missing; sequencing was by immunoSEQ multiplex PCR. This sample has roughly 100,000 clones, with 69% found just once. The specimen sequenced was PBMCs. The receptors were sampled from a young man in good health and CMV-seronegative.

V is TRBV5-4 and J is TRBJ2-5; D is perhaps TRBD2 (6 bases). V lost 7 bases, J lost 7 bases, and 20 bases lay in between. The CDR3 has 14 residues. From germline, CDR1 is SGHNT and CDR2 YYREEE (reference sequence). The CDR3 DNA is TGTGCCAGCGCGGCCGGGACTGGGGAATTGACCCAGTACTTC. This encodes CASAAGTGELTQYF.

In DNA, the CDR3 is TGTGCCAGCAGCCAGCCGGGACACCTTAATGAAAAACTGTTTTTT. Translated: CASSQPGHLNEKLFF. The chain joins TRBV4-2 to TRBJ1-4, with a possible D match to TRBD1 (6 bases). In germline, CDR1 is LGHNA, CDR2 YNFKEQ. This CDR3 spans 15 amino acids. V was cut by 3 bases and J by 4 bases, with 12 bases left in between.

The chain recombines TRBV5-6 with TRBJ1-1, with D unresolved. The CDR3 is 14 residues long. V lost 1 base, J lost 2 bases, and 9 bases lay in between. The germline CDR1 and CDR2 sequences are SGHDT and YYEEEE. CDR3 residues: CASSLFPVNTEAFF. CDR3 nucleotides: TGTGCCAGCAGCTTGTTCCCAGTCAACACTGAAGCTTTCTTT.

In its sample, this clone was seen once. The chain is built from TRBV2 and TRBJ2-7, with TRBD2 matching 8 bases. Germline values: CDR1 SNHLY, CDR2 FYNNEI. V dropped 8 bases and J dropped 4; count of bases not matched to a gene: 10. This CDR3 comprises 14 residues. CDR3 residues: CASSGGGPIYEQYF. CDR3 bases: TGTGCCAGCTCGGGAGGGGGTCCGATTTACGAGCAGTACTTC.

The chain recombines TRBV7-9 with TRBJ2-2, with no clear D. Trimming took 5 bases from V and 6 from J, leaving 10 bases between them. The germline V gene encodes CDR1 SEHNR and CDR2 FQNEAQ (reference sequence). The length of the CDR3 is 13 residues. CDR3 in amino acids: CASSQIRAGELFF. DNA for the CDR3: TGTGCCAGCAGCCAAATACGAGCCGGGGAGCTGTTTTTT.

This chain links TRBV5-6 with TRBJ2-7, with a weak D call TRBD1 (5 bases). This CDR3 has 16 amino acids. V lost 3 bases and J 4 bases, leaving 20 bases between the germline ends. The germline gives CDR1 SGHDT, CDR2 YYEEEE. For the CDR3, the DNA is TGTGCCAGCAGCTCCCTCGGCCAGGGAAGGGGTTACGAGCAGTACTTC. Amino acids: CASSSLGQGRGYEQYF.

This chain uses TRBV5-1 with TRBJ2-5; TRBD2 matches at 8 bases. Looked up from germline, CDR1 is SGHRS and CDR2 is YFSETQ. J gave up 2 bases and V 2 bases, and 5 bases lay outside the gene matches. This CDR3 is 15 amino acids long. The CDR3 DNA follows: TGCGCCAGCAGCTTCCTGACTAGCGATCAAGAGACCCAGTACTTC. It codes for CASSFLTSDQETQYF.

This clone was picked up a small number of times. This rearrangement joins TRBV19 to TRBJ2-7; 10 bases are shared with TRBD2. The V segment lost 6 bases and the J segment 4 bases; nucleotides outside the gene matches: 3. Germline V gene lookup returns CDR1 LNHDA and CDR2 SQIVND (reference sequence). This CDR3 contains 13 residues. In DNA, the CDR3 is TGTGCCAGTAGGTCTAGCGGGAGTTACGAGCAGTACTTC. Protein product: CASRSSGSYEQYF.

This chain joins TRBV7-2 and TRBJ2-5; the D gene is possibly TRBD2 (5 bases). The germline CDR1 and CDR2 sequences are SGHTA and FQGNSA. This CDR3 spans 16 amino acids. The V gene lost 8 bases and the J gene lost 0 bases, with 19 bases spanning the gap. CDR3 nucleotides: TGTGCCAGCGTTGGGAGCCGAACCCCGTACCAAGAGACCCAGTACTTC. It is translated as CASVGSRTPYQETQYF.

The CDR3 nucleotides are TGTGCCAGCAGCCCGTCGGCGGGGAGACAAGAGACCCAGTACTTC. This encodes CASSPSAGRQETQYF. V usage is TRBV7-3 and J usage is TRBJ2-5, with a tentative D call TRBD2 (6 bases). The germline CDR1 and CDR2 sequences are SGHTA and FQGTGA. This CDR3 contains 15 residues. Trimming shortened V by 5 bases and J by 2 bases, and 15 bases separated the two germline ends.

This clone was detected only a few times. The V and J genes are TRBV11-1 and TRBJ1-1; 10 bases agree with TRBD1. The V and J ends lost 3 bases and 10 bases, in that order; junction bases with no gene match: 8. Germline CDR1 is SGHAT and CDR2 is FQDESV (reference sequence). The CDR3 totals 14 residues. The chain's CDR3 is CASSLGQGMKRAFF. In DNA, the CDR3 is TGTGCCAGCAGCTTGGGACAGGGGATGAAGCGAGCTTTCTTT.

This sequence joins TRBV4-1 and TRBJ2-1; D is possibly TRBD1 (5 bases). This CDR3 spans 13 amino acids. Trimming took 1 base from V and 10 from J, leaving 11 bases between them. CDR1 MGHRA and CDR2 YSYEKL come from the germline V gene. In nucleotides, the CDR3 is TGCGCCAGCAGCCAAGCAGGGTTGGTAGAGCAGTTCTTC. Translating gives CASSQAGLVEQFF.

This clone occurred once. This chain uses TRBV6-1 with TRBJ2-1, with TRBD1 identical over 9 bases. This CDR3 comprises 15 residues. Germline CDR1 and CDR2: MNHNS and SASEGT. With 7 bases clipped from V and 5 bases from J, the junction kept 9 bases outside the gene matches. CDR3 sequence (DNA): TGTGCCAGCATTCCCGGGACAGGGAACCACAATGAGCAGTTCTTC. Translated: CASIPGTGNHNEQFF.

The chain employs TRBV19 and TRBJ1-1; 11 bases map to TRBD1. The trim removed 11 bases at V and 5 bases at J, leaving 7 bases unmatched. The CDR3 has 13 residues. Germline V gene lookup returns CDR1 LNHDA and CDR2 SQIVND (reference sequence). CDR3 protein: CAAGQGAGTEAFF. The CDR3 DNA follows: TGTGCCGCTGGACAGGGGGCAGGTACTGAAGCTTTCTTT.

The V call is TRBV5-4, the J call TRBJ2-1; 12 nucleotides align to TRBD2. With V trimmed by 2 bases and J by 7 bases, 4 bases remained unmatched. The CDR3 runs to 15 residues. The germline V gene has CDR1 SGHNT and CDR2 YYREEE (reference sequence). The CDR3 nucleotides are TGTGCCAGCAGCTTAAGACTAGCGGGAGAGAATGAGCAGTTCTTC. Protein: CASSLRLAGENEQFF. Combining the CDR3 with reference TRBV5-4 and TRBJ2-1 gives the whole variable domain ETGVTQSPTHLIKTRGQQVTLRCSSQSGHNTVSWYQQALGQGPQFIFQYYREEENGRGNFPPRFSGLQFPNYSSELNVNALELDDSALYLCASSLRLAGENEQFFGPGTRLTVL.

The chain links TRBV28 to TRBJ1-2; D gene ambiguous. The germline CDR1 and CDR2 sequences are MDHEN and SYDVKM. The CDR3 is 11 amino acids. V lost 4 bases to trimming and J lost 6 bases, with 6 bases between them. The CDR3 bases are TGTGCCAGCAGTTATCGCGATGGCTACACCTTC. This gives the protein CASSYRDGYTF.

The V call is TRBV11-2, the J call TRBJ1-2; D not certain. Trimming cost V 3 bases and J 7 bases, with 9 bases left between them. Germline values: CDR1 SGHAT, CDR2 FQNNGV. This CDR3 region has 12 residues. Here the CDR3 reads CASSLEGTGYTF. DNA of the CDR3: TGTGCCAGCAGCTTGGAGGGAACTGGCTACACCTTC. The whole variable domain, filled in from reference TRBV11-2 and TRBJ1-2, reads EAGVAQSPRYKIIEKRQSVAFWCNPISGHATLYWYQQILGQGPKLLIQFQNNGVVDDSQLPKDRFSAERLKGVDSTLKIQPAKLEDSAVYLCASSLEGTGYTFGSGTRLTVV.

In its sample, this clone was seen a few times. The rearrangement joins TRBV9 to TRBJ2-1, with 7 bases matching TRBD2. The CDR3 length is 14 residues. Germline CDR1 SGDLS, CDR2 YYNGEE. The junction had 3 bases not matched to a gene; V was cut back by 1 base and J by 5 bases. The CDR3 nucleotides read TGTGCCAGCAGCGTAATGGGAGGGGACAATGAGCAGTTCTTC. Protein product: CASSVMGGDNEQFF.

The gene calls are TRBV9 and TRBJ2-5, with 14 bases aligning to TRBD2. V shed 0 bases and J 5 bases; nucleotides not matched to a gene: 3. Per the germline V gene, CDR1 is SGDLS and CDR2 is YYNGEE. The CDR3 runs 16 residues. The CDR3 DNA is TGTGCCAGCAGCGTAGCAGGGACTAGCGGGAGCGAGACCCAGTACTTC. Translation: CASSVAGTSGSETQYF.

This clone has more than one count but fewer than ten. The rearrangement uses TRBV7-8 and TRBJ1-1, with a weak D call TRBD1 (5 bases). Between the trimmed V and J ends, which lost 5 bases and 7 bases, there was a span of 11 bases. This CDR3 contains 12 residues. Germline values: CDR1 SGHVS, CDR2 FQNEAQ. CDR3 nucleotide sequence: TGTGCCAGCAGCCCTTGGGACTTTGAAGCTTTCTTT. Protein: CASSPWDFEAFF.

The chain combines TRBV30 with TRBJ2-5, with 8 bases that match TRBD2. V lost 5 bases, J lost 5 bases, and 1 base stayed unmatched. The CDR3 contains 11 residues. The germline V gene encodes CDR1 GTSNPN and CDR2 SVGIG (reference sequence). This CDR3 is CAWGGGETQYF. The CDR3 nucleotides read TGTGCCTGGGGCGGGGGGGAGACCCAGTACTTC.

The rearrangement joins TRBV5-1 to TRBJ1-2; TRBD1 aligns across 7 bases. The junction had 7 bases not matched to a gene; V was cut back by 5 bases and J by 3 bases. Per germline, CDR1 SGHRS and CDR2 YFSETQ. CDR3 length: 14 residues. The CDR3, as DNA: TGCGCCAGCAGAGGTGACACAGGGGACTATGGCTACACCTTC. It translates to CASRGDTGDYGYTF.

This clone showed up just a few times. In the same sample, other DNA sequences code for this CDR3. The genes are TRBV6-1 and TRBJ1-2; 10 bases are a match to TRBD1. CDR1 is MNHNS and CDR2 is SASEGT in the germline V gene. This CDR3 has 14 residues. The J segment lost 3 bases and the V segment lost 5 bases, leaving 3 bases of the junction unmatched. Written as DNA, the CDR3 is TGTGCCAGCAGTAGGGACAGGGGATACTATGGCTACACCTTC. It specifies CASSRDRGYYGYTF.

This clone was counted a few times. V and J are TRBV7-2 and TRBJ1-2, with 8 bases lining up with TRBD1. The CDR3 is 15 residues long. Germline V gives CDR1 SGHTA, CDR2 FQGNSA. The V gene end was trimmed by 5 bases and the J gene end by 1 base; junction bases not matched to a gene: 6. CDR3 sequence reads: CASSPGQGDNYGYTF. CDR3 in DNA: TGTGCCAGCAGCCCCGGACAGGGAGATAACTATGGCTACACCTTC. The variable domain in full, with the rest retrieved from reference TRBV7-2 and TRBJ1-2, is GAGVSQSPSNKVTEKGKDVELRCDPISGHTALYWYRQSLGQGLEFLIYFQGNSAPDKSGLPSDRFSAERTGGSVSTLTIQRTQQEDSAVYLCASSPGQGDNYGYTFGSGTRLTVV.

This clone was counted once. This rearrangement joins TRBV2 to TRBJ1-2; D perhaps matches TRBD1 (5 bases). This CDR3 spans 13 amino acids. Trimming pared 8 bases from V and 6 bases from J, leaving 16 bases between. Looked up from germline, CDR1 is SNHLY and CDR2 is FYNNEI. The CDR3 sequence is CASGGIFSHGYTF. The CDR3 DNA reads as TGTGCCAGCGGGGGGATTTTCTCTCATGGCTACACCTTC.

The rearrangement joins TRBV29-1 to TRBJ2-7; 7 nucleotides agree with TRBD1. V dropped 4 bases and J dropped 7; count of bases not matched to a gene: 7. CDR3 size: 12 residues. Germline CDR1 SQVTM, CDR2 ANQGSEA. The CDR3 loop reads CSVGSTGWEQYF. CDR3 DNA sequence: TGCAGCGTTGGATCGACAGGGTGGGAGCAGTACTTC.

This chain connects TRBV2 to TRBJ2-7, with TRBD1 matching 7 bases. CDR3 length: 12 amino acids. With V trimmed by 4 bases and J by 6 bases, 3 bases remained unmatched. Germline CDR1 SNHLY, CDR2 FYNNEI. Here the CDR3 reads CASSVTGSEQYF. CDR3 bases: TGTGCCAGCAGTGTGACAGGGTCCGAGCAGTACTTC. Drawing the rest from reference TRBV2 and TRBJ2-7, the complete variable domain is EPEVTQTPSHQVTQMGQEVILRCVPISNHLYFYWYRQILGQKVEFLVSFYNNEISEKSEIFDDQFSVERPDGSNFTLKIRSTKLEDSAMYFCASSVTGSEQYFGPGTRLTVT.

This sequence joins TRBV5-1 and TRBJ1-1; D unclear. The CDR3 length is 13 residues. Per the germline V gene, CDR1 is SGHRS and CDR2 is YFSETQ. V was clipped by 3 bases and J by 10 bases, with 16 bases between them. The DNA of the CDR3 is TGCGCCAGCAGCTCATCCGGGGAAGGAGGAGCTTTCTTT. This codes for CASSSSGEGGAFF.

The chain links TRBV7-9 to TRBJ1-3; possibly TRBD1 for D (6 bases). The V end was cut by 5 bases, the J end by 0 bases, with 14 bases between. The CDR3 contains 16 residues. Germline V gives CDR1 SEHNR, CDR2 FQNEAQ (reference sequence). CDR3 bases: TGTGCCAGCAGCCCCAAACAGGGATCCTCTGGAAACACCATATATTTT. Encoded protein: CASSPKQGSSGNTIYF.